These 25 T cell receptor beta chains came from one sample sequenced in a study of beta chain features in type 1 diabetes (dated 2018 in TCRdb). Beyond this particular receptor, the publication reports: In all four CD4+ subsets, TCRB CDR3 length was moderately but significantly shorter in type 1 diabetes patients.

The library was made by the immunoSEQ multiplex PCR assay. The High Capacity cDNA Reverse Transcription Kit was used to reverse transcribe all of the isolated RNA, meaning that expressed TCRB transcripts were what got sequenced. TCRdb provides this immuneACCESS table in a form limited to in-frame rearrangements. Some clones are lacking; in checked studies, under half of them reflect an unresolved V gene, and why the rest are absent is not known. The sample data list about 340,000 clones, and roughly 14% of these were observed just once. Nearly 0.015% of the sample lies in the top ten. These receptors lack a known antigen. Sequenced material: naive CD4+ T cells from blood. The cell subset or site label, read with the paper, signifies: true naive CD4+ T cells. These receptors were obtained from a woman aged 18-29 years with type 1 diabetes.

This clone was counted between two and nine times. The V call is TRBV13, the J call TRBJ2-5; TRBD1 might be the D (6 bases). Germline CDR1 is PRHDT and CDR2 is FYEKMQ (reference sequence). V was clipped by 6 bases and J by 5 bases, with 13 bases between them. The CDR3 runs to 13 residues. The CDR3 DNA reads TGTGCCAGCAGTCTTTGGGGGCACGAGACCCAGTACTTC. Protein: CASSLWGHETQYF.

The V gene is TRBV7-8, the J gene TRBJ2-1; 9 nucleotides align to TRBD2. The V and J ends lost 1 base and 4 bases, in that order; junction bases with no gene match: 2. The CDR3 length is 15 residues. From germline, CDR1 is SGHVS and CDR2 FQNEAQ. In DNA, the CDR3 is TGTGCCAGCAGCTTAGGACTAGCGGTATACAATGAGCAGTTCTTC. It is translated as CASSLGLAVYNEQFF.

V gene TRBV25-1 combines with J gene TRBJ2-5; 8 nucleotides line up with TRBD2. The CDR3 is 16 amino acids. J was trimmed by 0 bases and V by 3 bases; bases with no gene match: 6. Germline CDR1 MGHDK, CDR2 SYGVNS. The CDR3 region is CASSDQREWYQETQYF. In nucleotides, the CDR3 is TGTGCCAGCAGTGACCAGCGGGAGTGGTACCAAGAGACCCAGTACTTC.

The chain carries TRBV18 and TRBJ1-1, with D uncertain. Germline CDR1 is KGHSH and CDR2 is LQKENI. The CDR3 is 15 amino acids. V lost 3 bases and J 1 base, leaving 12 bases between the germline ends. CDR3 bases: TGTGCCAGCTCACCTCTTGGAGGCTCGAACACTGAAGCTTTCTTT. It is translated as CASSPLGGSNTEAFF.

This clone has just a few counts. V gene TRBV28 combines with J gene TRBJ1-1, with unresolved D. The CDR3 sequence is 13 residues long. Looked up from germline, CDR1 is MDHEN and CDR2 is SYDVKM. V lost 6 bases, J lost 11 bases, and 19 bases lay in between. The chain's CDR3 is CASSLGEGPRAFF. DNA of the CDR3: TGTGCCAGCAGCTTAGGCGAGGGCCCTCGGGCTTTCTTT.

This clone occurred a few times. The genes are TRBV18 and TRBJ2-7; D is possibly TRBD1 (6 bases). The CDR3 length is 14 residues. Germline V lookup: CDR1 KGHSH, CDR2 LQKENI. V lost 4 bases, J lost 6 bases, and 16 bases lay in between. CDR3 residues: CASSRVSVGAEQYF. As DNA, the CDR3 is TGTGCCAGCTCACGAGTTTCAGTGGGGGCCGAGCAGTACTTC. The variable domain in full, completed from reference TRBV18 and TRBJ2-7, reads NAGVMQNPRHLVRRRGQEARLRCSPMKGHSHVYWYRQLPEEGLKFMVYLQKENIIDESGMPKERFSAEFPKEGPSILRIQQVVRGDSAAYFCASSRVSVGAEQYFGPGTRLTVT.

This clone was recorded a few times. The chain has TRBV28 and TRBJ2-2; the match to TRBD1 covers 8 bases. This CDR3 has 15 amino acids. The germline V gene has CDR1 MDHEN and CDR2 SYDVKM. V lost 5 bases to trimming and J lost 5 bases; unmatched junction nucleotides: 7. DNA of the CDR3: TGTGCCAGCAGTACTAGACAGGGGAGAACCGGGGAGCTGTTTTTT. Its protein is CASSTRQGRTGELFF.

The chain is built from TRBV6-6 and TRBJ2-7, with 11 bases matching TRBD2. Germline V CDR1 and CDR2: MNHNY, SVGAGI (reference sequence). CDR3 length: 16 residues. The junction had 9 bases not matched to a gene; V was cut back by 6 bases and J by 2 bases. CDR3 loop: CASSSTSGSITYEQYF. In DNA, the CDR3 is TGTGCCAGCAGCTCTACTAGCGGGAGTATCACCTACGAGCAGTACTTC.

The gene calls are TRBV7-8 and TRBJ2-6, with 7 nucleotides matching TRBD2. The V gene's germline CDR1 is SGHVS and CDR2 FQNEAQ. Trimming cost V 0 bases and J 0 bases; bases outside gene matches: 2. The CDR3 is made up of 17 amino acids. CDR3 sequence reads: CASSLARGNSGANVLTF. Here the CDR3 DNA reads TGTGCCAGCAGCTTAGCGCGGGGGAACTCTGGGGCCAACGTCCTGACTTTC.

This sequence joins TRBV5-4 and TRBJ2-3, with unresolved D. Germline V CDR1 and CDR2: SGHNT, YYREEE (reference sequence). This CDR3 region has 12 residues. V dropped 3 bases and J dropped 1 base, with 3 bases sitting between them. The CDR3, as DNA: TGTGCCAGCAGCTCGGGCACAGATACGCAGTATTTT. Amino acids: CASSSGTDTQYF.

This clone was seen a few times. The rearrangement links TRBV5-1 to TRBJ2-5; D might be TRBD1 (6 bases). Trimming shortened V by 2 bases and J by 2 bases, and 10 bases separated the two germline ends. In germline, CDR1 is SGHRS, CDR2 YFSETQ. CDR3 length equals 14 residues. The CDR3, as DNA: TGCGCCAGCAGCTTTATGCAGGGGCAAGAGACCCAGTACTTC. It codes for CASSFMQGQETQYF.

The V gene is TRBV7-9, the J gene TRBJ1-1, with TRBD1 as a possible D gene (6 bases). Germline lookup yields CDR1 SEHNR and CDR2 FQNEAQ (reference sequence). Trimming left V 4 bases short and J 1 base short, with 13 bases between. The CDR3 is 15 amino acids. CDR3 sequence: CASSYRGGQNTEAFF. The CDR3 DNA is TGTGCCAGCAGCTACCGGGGGGGACAGAACACTGAAGCTTTCTTT.

This clone was recorded a few times. The rearrangement uses TRBV18 and TRBJ2-3, with TRBD2 matching over 8 bases. Germline V lookup: CDR1 KGHSH, CDR2 LQKENI. With V trimmed by 3 bases and J by 1 base, 3 bases remained unmatched. The CDR3 loop spans 15 amino acids. The CDR3 reads CASSPAGLGTDTQYF. The CDR3 DNA follows: TGTGCCAGCTCACCGGCGGGACTAGGCACAGATACGCAGTATTTT.

The chain uses TRBV5-1 and TRBJ2-2, with a tentative D call TRBD2 (6 bases). Deletions cut 7 bases from V and 4 bases from J, with 14 bases between. This CDR3 has 14 amino acids. Germline V gene data show CDR1 as SGHRS and CDR2 as YFSETQ. The CDR3 nucleotides are TGCGCCAGCTCCCAAGCCGGGGGCACCGGGGAGCTGTTTTTT. Translating gives CASSQAGGTGELFF.

The chain is built from TRBV4-1 and TRBJ2-1; D is unresolved. Germline V gives CDR1 MGHRA, CDR2 YSYEKL. Trimming removed 4 bases at V and 3 bases at J, with 16 bases between. CDR3 length: 16 residues. CDR3 nucleotides: TGCGCCAGCAGCCTGCTCGGCCTAGTCATCTACAATGAGCAGTTCTTC. Amino acids: CASSLLGLVIYNEQFF.

This chain connects TRBV28 to TRBJ1-2; 7 nucleotides match TRBD1. J gave up 4 bases and V 5 bases, and 7 bases lay outside the gene matches. Germline V gene lookup returns CDR1 MDHEN and CDR2 SYDVKM. The CDR3 is made up of 14 amino acids. The CDR3 here is CASSEQGIVYGYTF. The CDR3 DNA follows: TGTGCCAGCAGTGAACAGGGGATTGTCTATGGCTACACCTTC.

The chain recombines TRBV30 with TRBJ1-3; maybe TRBD1 (5 bases). Germline V gene data show CDR1 as GTSNPN and CDR2 as SVGIG (reference sequence). V shed 4 bases and J shed 4 bases, with 8 bases lying between them. The CDR3 runs to 12 residues. The CDR3 region has the DNA TGTGCCTGGACCCGGACAGGAAACACCATATATTTT. This encodes CAWTRTGNTIYF.

This clone was counted a few times. In DNA, the CDR3 is TGTGCCAGTAGTCCGCGGACAGGGAGGTACGTTGAGCAGTTCTTC. Its protein is CASSPRTGRYVEQFF. The V and J genes are TRBV19 and TRBJ2-1; 8 bases fit TRBD1. This CDR3 contains 15 residues. V lost 5 bases and J lost 9; bases outside the gene matches: 12. In germline, CDR1 is LNHDA, CDR2 SQIVND (reference sequence).

The chain is built from TRBV7-2 and TRBJ2-7, with D possibly TRBD1 on 6 matching bases. Germline CDR1 and CDR2: SGHTA and FQGNSA. This CDR3 spans 15 amino acids. Trimming took 5 bases from V and 0 from J, leaving 14 bases between them. The CDR3 here is CASSPRPGDSYEQYF. In DNA, the CDR3 is TGTGCCAGCAGCCCCCGGCCAGGGGACTCCTACGAGCAGTACTTC.

This clone was observed a few times. The genes are TRBV28 and TRBJ2-7; 7 bases are shared with TRBD1. Germline V CDR1 and CDR2: MDHEN, SYDVKM. With V trimmed by 6 bases and J by 0 bases, 5 bases remained unmatched. CDR3 length equals 14 residues. Here the CDR3 reads CASRAGTASYEQYF. The CDR3 DNA reads TGTGCCAGCAGGGCTGGGACAGCCTCCTACGAGCAGTACTTC. Full variable domain (missing parts from reference TRBV28 and TRBJ2-7): DVKVTQSSRYLVKRTGEKVFLECVQDMDHENMFWYRQDPGLGLRLIYFSYDVKMKEKGDIPEGYSVSREKKERFSLILESASTNQTSMYLCASRAGTASYEQYFGPGTRLTVT.

The chain uses TRBV5-4 and TRBJ2-6, with D unresolved. The V and J ends lost 1 base and 1 base respectively, with 12 bases between them. The CDR3 has 17 residues. Germline lookup yields CDR1 SGHNT and CDR2 YYREEE (reference sequence). The CDR3, as DNA: TGTGCCAGCAGCTTGAAGGCCTTGCGGTCTGGGGCCAACGTCCTGACTTTC. Protein: CASSLKALRSGANVLTF. The whole variable domain, remainder taken from reference TRBV5-4 and TRBJ2-6, is ETGVTQSPTHLIKTRGQQVTLRCSSQSGHNTVSWYQQALGQGPQFIFQYYREEENGRGNFPPRFSGLQFPNYSSELNVNALELDDSALYLCASSLKALRSGANVLTFGAGSRLTVL.

This clone was counted between two and nine times. Other nucleotide sequences in the sample specify the same CDR3. The chain links TRBV7-9 to TRBJ2-1; possibly TRBD1 for D (6 bases). Trimming took off 2 bases at V and 0 bases at J, with 8 bases between the two ends. The germline gives CDR1 SEHNR, CDR2 FQNEAQ (reference sequence). CDR3 length: 15 amino acids. Here the CDR3 DNA reads TGTGCCAGCAGCTTAACAGGGAGCTCCTACAATGAGCAGTTCTTC. Its protein product is CASSLTGSSYNEQFF.

The chain uses TRBV30 and TRBJ1-2; D remains ambiguous. Trimming shortened V by 4 bases and J by 7 bases, and 16 bases separated the two germline ends. The germline V gene encodes CDR1 GTSNPN and CDR2 SVGIG (reference sequence). The CDR3 contains 13 residues. In DNA, the CDR3 is TGTGCCTGGACCCAGAGCCGGGAGGGTGGCTACACCTTC. It codes for CAWTQSREGGYTF. Supplemented by reference TRBV30 and TRBJ1-2, the full variable domain reads SQTIHQWPATLVQPVGSPLSLECTVEGTSNPNLYWYRQAAGRGLQLLFYSVGIGQISSEVPQNLSASRPQDRQFILSSKKLLLSDSGFYLCAWTQSREGGYTFGSGTRLTVV.

This sequence joins TRBV30 and TRBJ1-1; 7 nucleotides agree with TRBD1. Germline V CDR1 and CDR2: GTSNPN, SVGIG (reference sequence). The CDR3 consists of 13 residues. J lost 5 bases, V lost 3 bases, and 6 bases had no gene match. The CDR3 DNA follows: TGTGCCTGGAGCAGGGACAGAGGAACTGAAGCTTTCTTT. Its protein is CAWSRDRGTEAFF. Combining the CDR3 with reference TRBV30 and TRBJ1-1 gives the whole variable domain SQTIHQWPATLVQPVGSPLSLECTVEGTSNPNLYWYRQAAGRGLQLLFYSVGIGQISSEVPQNLSASRPQDRQFILSSKKLLLSDSGFYLCAWSRDRGTEAFFGQGTRLTVV.

This clone was detected a few times. The chain links TRBV14 to TRBJ2-1; 13 bases agree with TRBD2. Per germline, CDR1 SGHDN and CDR2 FVKESK. Trimming cost V 2 bases and J 7 bases; bases outside gene matches: 2. The CDR3 has 15 residues. The CDR3 coding sequence is TGTGCCAGCAGCCAATTACTAGCGGGAGGGAATGAGCAGTTCTTC. Its protein is CASSQLLAGGNEQFF.